A single sample gave rise to the 11 T cell receptor beta chains below, sequenced in a study of PD-L1 blockade in urothelial cancer. The repertoire was sequenced with immunoSEQ multiplex PCR; TCRdb's copy has only in-frame clones and lacks some. Of about 43,000 clones in the sample, 70% to 90% were seen once. The time point: pretreatment peripheral blood. Sequenced material: PBMCs, taken around atezolizumab (anti-PD-L1) treatment. All receptors derive from a man in his 60s with urothelial cancer.

The CDR3 bases are TGCGCCAGCAGCTTCTCAGCGTTAGACGAGCAGTACTTC. It is translated as CASSFSALDEQYF. This chain joins TRBV5-1 and TRBJ2-7, with D unclear. The germline V gene has CDR1 SGHRS and CDR2 YFSETQ. The CDR3 loop spans 13 amino acids. The V end was cut by 2 bases, the J end by 5 bases, with 11 bases between.

This chain connects TRBV19 to TRBJ2-3; no firm D call. Trimming took 0 bases from V and 2 from J, leaving 6 bases between them. There are 14 residues in the CDR3. CDR1 LNHDA and CDR2 SQIVND come from the germline V gene (reference sequence). The DNA of the CDR3 is TGTGCCAGTAGTATAGATGTGGCCACAGATACGCAGTATTTT. This sequence encodes CASSIDVATDTQYF.

V is TRBV18 and J is TRBJ2-1, with 9 nucleotides matching TRBD2. Germline CDR1 and CDR2: KGHSH and LQKENI. The CDR3 totals 16 residues. The ends lost 3 bases at V and 4 bases at J; junction bases unmatched: 7. CDR3 amino acids: CASSPRTSAIYNEQFF. The CDR3 nucleotides read TGTGCCAGCTCACCGAGGACTAGCGCTATATACAATGAGCAGTTCTTC.

V gene TRBV12-5 combines with J gene TRBJ2-3; D unclear. CDR1 is LGHNT and CDR2 is FRNRAP in the germline V gene. Trimming left V 0 bases short and J 6 bases short, with 10 bases between. This CDR3 is built from 14 residues. The CDR3 sequence: CASGLVRSRDTQYF. In DNA form, the CDR3 reads TGTGCTAGTGGTTTGGTACGTTCTAGGGATACGCAGTATTTT.

The V gene is TRBV28, the J gene TRBJ2-5; D remains ambiguous. Deletions cut 0 bases from V and 4 bases from J, with 6 bases between. CDR1 and CDR2 from the germline V gene are MDHEN and SYDVKM. The CDR3 consists of 13 residues. DNA of the CDR3: TGTGCCAGCAGTTTATGGAGTGGAGAGACCCAGTACTTC. Amino acid sequence: CASSLWSGETQYF.

This sequence joins TRBV7-2 and TRBJ2-7; D perhaps matches TRBD1 (5 bases). Germline V gene sequence: CDR1 SGHTA, CDR2 FQGNSA. The CDR3 totals 14 residues. The V and J ends lost 0 bases and 4 bases respectively, with 10 bases between them. The CDR3 loop reads CASSLATSGYEQYF. The CDR3 nucleotides are TGTGCCAGCAGCTTAGCGACGTCAGGGTACGAGCAGTACTTC. Full variable domain (missing parts from reference TRBV7-2 and TRBJ2-7): GAGVSQSPSNKVTEKGKDVELRCDPISGHTALYWYRQSLGQGLEFLIYFQGNSAPDKSGLPSDRFSAERTGGSVSTLTIQRTQQEDSAVYLCASSLATSGYEQYFGPGTRLTVT.

This chain links TRBV11-1 with TRBJ2-1; the D gene is possibly TRBD1 (7 bases). CDR1 is SGHAT and CDR2 is FQDESV in the germline V gene (reference sequence). Trimming removed 5 bases at V and 9 bases at J, with 20 bases between. The CDR3 is made up of 15 amino acids. CDR3 in amino acids: CASSRGTEGSAEQFF. Written as DNA, the CDR3 is TGTGCCAGCAGCCGCGGGACAGAGGGGTCGGCTGAGCAGTTCTTC.

CDR3 sequence: CASSFGQGAKNIQYF. CDR3 nucleotides: TGCGCCAGCAGCTTCGGACAGGGTGCCAAAAACATTCAGTACTTC. The chain uses TRBV5-1 and TRBJ2-4, with 8 bases matching TRBD1. CDR3 length: 15 amino acids. The V segment lost 2 bases and the J segment 1 base; nucleotides outside the gene matches: 2. CDR1 and CDR2 from the germline V gene are SGHRS and YFSETQ.

V usage is TRBV28 and J usage is TRBJ2-7; possibly TRBD1 for D (6 bases). The CDR3 extends over 15 amino acids. Germline lookup yields CDR1 MDHEN and CDR2 SYDVKM. V was trimmed by 1 base and J by 3 bases, leaving 13 bases between them. CDR3 nucleotides: TGTGCCAGCAGTTTATCCGGGACAAAAAACTACGAGCAGTACTTC. Protein: CASSLSGTKNYEQYF.

The rearrangement uses TRBV25-1 and TRBJ2-3; 7 bases map to TRBD1. V lost 3 bases, J lost 2 bases, and 5 bases stayed unmatched. This CDR3 comprises 15 residues. The germline gives CDR1 MGHDK, CDR2 SYGVNS. In DNA, the CDR3 is TGTGCCAGCAGTGACCCGGGACAGAACACAGATACGCAGTATTTT. As protein: CASSDPGQNTDTQYF.

The table lists this clone with a count of one. This chain uses TRBV5-1 with TRBJ2-5, with 7 nucleotides matching TRBD1. Losses at the gene ends were 5 bases for V and 1 base for J; bases not matched to a gene: 5. Germline CDR1 is SGHRS and CDR2 is YFSETQ. This CDR3 spans 14 amino acids. This CDR3 is CASSSGTVQETQYF. The CDR3, as DNA: TGCGCCAGCAGTTCCGGGACAGTCCAAGAGACCCAGTACTTC.